Below, one T cell receptor beta chain is given with its context. This sample is part of a study of cytomegalovirus exposure and HLA in healthy donors. Here immunoSEQ multiplex PCR was the method, and the copy in TCRdb shows in-frame clones only, minus some. The sample holds about 200,000 clones; roughly 91% are singletons and the top ten take 2% to 2.5%. Germline trimming cut 5 bases from V and 5 bases from J; bases unmatched to any gene: 7. CDR3 length: 16 residues. Germline loops: CDR1 SGHTA, CDR2 FQGTGA. Specimen: PBMCs. The sequence was collected from a woman between 18 and 29 years old in good health and CMV-seropositive. The chain carries TRBV7-3 and TRBJ2-5; 14 bases fit TRBD2. The CDR3 nucleotides read TGTGCCAGCAGCCTAAGACTAGCGGGAGGGGGCGAGACCCAGTACTTC. Residues: CASSLRLAGGGETQYF.